Presented here are 31 T cell receptor beta chains from one specimen sequenced in a study of shared clonotypes between healthy human individuals. Terminally differentiated effector memory CD45RA+ cells were excluded from the naive CD8 cells, which were CD45RO-negative and positively selected for CCR7. Data came from immunoSEQ multiplex PCR; TCRdb stores just in-frame clones and leaves some out. The data contain some 2 million clones, about 95% of them singletons. Material for sequencing was naive CD8+ T cells sorted from blood. The receptors come from a man aged 18-30 years in good health.

The V call is TRBV2, the J call TRBJ1-4; tentative D call: TRBD1 (6 bases). The V gene's germline CDR1 is SNHLY and CDR2 FYNNEI. With 2 bases removed from V and 6 bases from J, the gap between germline ends came to 10 bases. This CDR3 has 14 amino acids. The CDR3 is CASSERQAYEKLFF. CDR3 DNA: TGTGCCAGCAGTGAACGACAGGCCTATGAAAAACTGTTTTTT.

The chain couples TRBV11-2 to TRBJ1-1; unclear D gene. Between the trimmed V and J ends, which lost 4 bases and 1 base, there was a span of 7 bases. Germline CDR1 SGHAT, CDR2 FQNNGV. The CDR3 runs 13 residues. The CDR3 DNA reads TGTGCCAGCAGCTCGGGAGCGAACACTGAAGCTTTCTTT. Protein product: CASSSGANTEAFF.

Points on this clone: A much bigger clone sits one base away, suggesting this may be a read error. Other DNA variants within this sample encode the same CDR3. V usage is TRBV2 and J usage is TRBJ1-1; D not resolved. This CDR3 contains 12 residues. Between the trimmed V and J ends, which lost 1 base and 4 bases, there was a span of 4 bases. Germline loops: CDR1 SNHLY, CDR2 FYNNEI. The CDR3 reads CASSEGGTEAFF. Written as DNA, the CDR3 is TGTGCCAGCAGTGAAGGGGGCACTGAAGCTTTCTTT.

This chain connects TRBV6-5 to TRBJ2-5, with unresolved D. The V end was cut by 5 bases, the J end by 0 bases, with 10 bases between. This CDR3 contains 14 residues. Germline loops: CDR1 MNHEY, CDR2 SVGAGI. For the CDR3, the DNA is TGTGCCAGCAGTCCCGAGAACAACCAAGAGACCCAGTACTTC. Its protein is CASSPENNQETQYF.

This chain uses TRBV11-2 with TRBJ2-7; tentative D call: TRBD1 (6 bases). Trimming cost V 5 bases and J 2 bases, with 13 bases left between them. The CDR3 length is 14 residues. Germline CDR1 SGHAT, CDR2 FQNNGV. The CDR3 nucleotides read TGTGCCAGCAGCCTCGGGACAAGTACCTACGAGCAGTACTTC. Protein sequence: CASSLGTSTYEQYF.

The rearrangement links TRBV13 to TRBJ2-1; TRBD2 aligns across 14 bases. V trimming: 6 bases; J trimming: 8 bases; junction bases outside the gene matches: 3. This CDR3 comprises 14 residues. Germline V lookup: CDR1 PRHDT, CDR2 FYEKMQ (reference sequence). In DNA form, the CDR3 reads TGTGCCAGCAGTGGGACTAGCGGGAGCTATGAGCAGTTCTTC. It yields the protein CASSGTSGSYEQFF.

The chain employs TRBV29-1 and TRBJ2-3; a possible D gene is TRBD1 (5 bases). The CDR3 is made up of 14 amino acids. The germline V gene encodes CDR1 SQVTM and CDR2 ANQGSEA. V was trimmed by 6 bases and J by 2 bases, leaving 15 bases between them. The CDR3 DNA sequence: TGCAGCGTCGAAAGGGGAATCCCCACAGATACGCAGTATTTT. Protein sequence: CSVERGIPTDTQYF.

This chain connects TRBV4-3 to TRBJ1-1; 7 bases line up with TRBD1. Germline V gives CDR1 LGHNA, CDR2 YSLEER. CDR3 length: 14 amino acids. V lost 4 bases, J lost 4 bases, and 6 bases stayed unmatched. The CDR3 sequence: CASSPTGVATEAFF. In DNA, the CDR3 is TGCGCCAGCAGCCCTACAGGGGTGGCCACTGAAGCTTTCTTT.

This chain joins TRBV4-1 and TRBJ2-1; the match to TRBD2 covers 12 bases. Germline CDR1 MGHRA, CDR2 YSYEKL. V shed 1 base and J 5 bases; nucleotides not matched to a gene: 0. This CDR3 spans 15 amino acids. The CDR3 protein is CASSQASGGDNEQFF. The CDR3 DNA reads as TGCGCCAGCAGCCAAGCTAGCGGGGGGGACAATGAGCAGTTCTTC.

V is TRBV27 and J is TRBJ1-2; D is possibly TRBD1 (5 bases). Germline CDR1 and CDR2: MNHEY and SMNVEV (reference sequence). The CDR3 is made up of 14 amino acids. Trimming pared 6 bases from V and 5 bases from J, leaving 16 bases between. The CDR3 DNA sequence: TGTGCCAGCAGCCCGGACCCCGGGGGTTATGGCTACACCTTC. It yields the protein CASSPDPGGYGYTF.

The chain has TRBV27 and TRBJ2-3, with 7 bases matching TRBD1. This CDR3 spans 15 amino acids. V trimming: 5 bases; J trimming: 8 bases; junction bases outside the gene matches: 13. The germline gives CDR1 MNHEY, CDR2 SMNVEV (reference sequence). CDR3 DNA sequence: TGTGCCAGCAGTCCGCCGAGGGGGCCACTTGTTACGCAGTATTTT. Its protein is CASSPPRGPLVTQYF.

The chain has TRBV10-3 and TRBJ1-2; 7 positions agree with TRBD1. The CDR3 runs to 18 residues. Germline CDR1 is ENHRY and CDR2 is SYGVKD. V was clipped by 6 bases and J by 0 bases; unmatched bases: 16. This CDR3 is CAISGRTGGIGANYGYTF. The CDR3 DNA reads TGTGCCATCAGCGGGCGGACAGGAGGAATAGGAGCTAACTATGGCTACACCTTC.

The chain carries TRBV12-5 and TRBJ1-2, with TRBD1 matching over 7 bases. CDR1 is LGHNT, CDR2 FRNRAP, per germline. V trimming: 4 bases; J trimming: 2 bases; junction bases outside the gene matches: 4. The CDR3 is 14 amino acids. CDR3 protein: CASGSSTGNYGYTF. CDR3 DNA: TGTGCTAGTGGTTCCTCGACAGGGAACTATGGCTACACCTTC. Variable domain in full (rest from reference TRBV12-5 and TRBJ1-2): DARVTQTPRHKVTEMGQEVTMRCQPILGHNTVFWYRQTMMQGLELLAYFRNRAPLDDSGMPKDRFSAEMPDATLATLKIQPSEPRDSAVYFCASGSSTGNYGYTFGSGTRLTVV.

The rearrangement uses TRBV19 and TRBJ2-3; D is unresolved. Deletions cut 5 bases from V and 4 bases from J, with 16 bases between. The CDR3 totals 15 residues. CDR1 is LNHDA, CDR2 SQIVND, per germline (reference sequence). CDR3 loop: CASSSMTHSSDTQYF. CDR3 nucleotide sequence: TGTGCCAGTAGTTCGATGACTCACTCCTCAGATACGCAGTATTTT.

The chain uses TRBV7-2 and TRBJ1-6; no definite D call. The V end was cut by 2 bases, the J end by 6 bases, with 11 bases between. The CDR3 is 15 amino acids. The germline CDR1 and CDR2 sequences are SGHTA and FQGNSA. CDR3 bases: TGTGCCAGCAGCTTATACGGGGATTTTAATTCACCCCTCCACTTT. It yields the protein CASSLYGDFNSPLHF.

This clone has only a few counts. CDR3 bases: TGTGCCAGCTCGGTGACCGAGGAACCTTATGGCTACACCTTC. This codes for CASSVTEEPYGYTF. J is TRBJ1-2 and V is TRBV18; D not certain. Germline CDR1 and CDR2: KGHSH and LQKENI. The CDR3 loop spans 14 amino acids. Between the trimmed V and J ends, which lost 6 bases and 5 bases, there was a span of 16 bases.

The V and J genes are TRBV27 and TRBJ2-7, with 10 bases lining up with TRBD2. The CDR3 contains 15 residues. In germline, CDR1 is MNHEY, CDR2 SMNVEV (reference sequence). V was pared by 6 bases and J by 3 bases, with 8 bases of the junction left unmatched. DNA for the CDR3: TGTGCCAGCAGCCCGGTCGCTAGCGGGGGCTACGAGCAGTACTTC. Translated: CASSPVASGGYEQYF.

V is TRBV6-5 and J is TRBJ2-1; TRBD1 is a possible D gene (5 bases). The germline V gene encodes CDR1 MNHEY and CDR2 SVGAGI. V gave up 5 bases and J gave up 5 bases, with 13 bases separating them. The CDR3 runs 14 residues. The CDR3 DNA sequence: TGTGCCAGCAGTCAGACAGTGATAGACAATGAGCAGTTCTTC. It is translated as CASSQTVIDNEQFF.

V usage is TRBV29-1 and J usage is TRBJ2-1, with a possible D match to TRBD2 (5 bases). This CDR3 spans 12 amino acids. Trimming took off 0 bases at V and 9 bases at J, with 9 bases between the two ends. Germline values: CDR1 SQVTM, CDR2 ANQGSEA. As DNA, the CDR3 is TGCAGCGTTGAAGAGGGTGCGGGTGAGCAGTTCTTC. It yields the protein CSVEEGAGEQFF.

This chain connects TRBV7-9 to TRBJ2-2, with 11 bases that match TRBD2. CDR3 length equals 18 residues. V lost 4 bases, J lost 3 bases, and 10 bases stayed unmatched. The germline V gene has CDR1 SEHNR and CDR2 FQNEAQ (reference sequence). This CDR3 reads CASSYGTSGSTYTGELFF. For the CDR3, the DNA is TGTGCCAGCAGCTACGGGACTAGCGGATCTACTTACACCGGGGAGCTGTTTTTT.

The V call is TRBV2, the J call TRBJ2-1; 13 bases fit TRBD2. The trim removed 8 bases at V and 5 bases at J, leaving 3 bases unmatched. Germline CDR1 SNHLY, CDR2 FYNNEI. This CDR3 has 14 amino acids. CDR3 sequence: CASRLAGGNNEQFF. In DNA, the CDR3 is TGTGCCAGCCGACTAGCGGGAGGAAACAATGAGCAGTTCTTC.

The chain recombines TRBV4-3 with TRBJ2-1; perhaps D is TRBD1 or TRBD2 (6 bases each). V was clipped by 3 bases and J by 8 bases, with 20 bases between them. The CDR3 covers 16 residues. CDR1 is LGHNA and CDR2 is YSLEER in the germline V gene. CDR3 in amino acids: CASSQVRGGQFDEQFF. The DNA of the CDR3 is TGCGCCAGCAGCCAGGTCCGAGGGGGGCAGTTCGATGAGCAGTTCTTC.

V gene TRBV2 combines with J gene TRBJ1-6; D is ambiguous. The V and J ends lost 4 bases and 2 bases respectively, with 12 bases between them. CDR1 and CDR2 from the germline V gene are SNHLY and FYNNEI. The CDR3 covers 16 residues. The CDR3, as DNA: TGTGCCAGCAGTGCTTGGGAGGTCCCCTATAATTCACCCCTCCACTTT. Protein product: CASSAWEVPYNSPLHF.

This chain joins TRBV21-1 and TRBJ2-1; the D call of TRBD2 is as the table states it, not checked on the DNA. TRBV21-1 corresponds to a pseudogene. CDR3 length equals 15 residues. The CDR3 here is CASRGGLAGANEQFF. For the CDR3, the DNA is TGTGCCAGCAGGGGGGGACTAGCGGGAGCTAATGAGCAGTTCTTC.

The table lists this clone with a count of one. The chain carries TRBV27 and TRBJ1-5, with D perhaps TRBD1 (6 bases). The germline V gene has CDR1 MNHEY and CDR2 SMNVEV (reference sequence). The CDR3 length is 15 residues. Trimming stripped 5 bases from V and 6 bases from J, with 17 bases between. The DNA for the CDR3 is TGTGCCAGCAGTCCCTCAGGGGAAGGGTTTCAGCCCCAGCATTTT. Translation gives CASSPSGEGFQPQHF.

This chain uses TRBV19 with TRBJ1-1, with a tentative D call TRBD1 (5 bases). The CDR3 runs 13 residues. Germline V gives CDR1 LNHDA, CDR2 SQIVND (reference sequence). Trimming removed 9 bases at V and 7 bases at J, with 18 bases between. The CDR3, as DNA: TGTGCCAGGATAGGTGGGGGACCCCATGAAGCTTTCTTT. Translation gives CARIGGGPHEAFF.

CDR3 nucleotide sequence: TGTGCCAGCAGTTCCCTTTGGGACGAGTTGGACGACGAGCAGTACTTC. Translating it yields CASSSLWDELDDEQYF. The V and J genes are TRBV11-2 and TRBJ2-7; either TRBD1 or TRBD2 may supply D (5 bases each). The CDR3 is 16 amino acids. Trimming took 6 bases from V and 5 from J, leaving 23 bases between them. Germline V gene lookup returns CDR1 SGHAT and CDR2 FQNNGV. Combining the CDR3 with reference TRBV11-2 and TRBJ2-7 gives the whole variable domain EAGVAQSPRYKIIEKRQSVAFWCNPISGHATLYWYQQILGQGPKLLIQFQNNGVVDDSQLPKDRFSAERLKGVDSTLKIQPAKLEDSAVYLCASSSLWDELDDEQYFGPGTRLTVT.

The chain links TRBV6-5 to TRBJ1-2, with unresolved D. The ends were cut back, 1 base at V and 3 bases at J, with 12 bases in the middle. The germline V gene encodes CDR1 MNHEY and CDR2 SVGAGI. This CDR3 has 15 amino acids. The CDR3 loop is CASSYYATFDYGYTF. The CDR3 bases are TGTGCCAGCAGTTACTACGCCACATTCGACTATGGCTACACCTTC.

The gene calls are TRBV2 and TRBJ1-4; TRBD1 aligns across 7 bases. The germline CDR1 and CDR2 sequences are SNHLY and FYNNEI. This CDR3 is built from 15 residues. V dropped 6 bases and J dropped 0; count of bases not matched to a gene: 4. The CDR3 sequence is CASRRDSATNEKLFF. For the CDR3, the DNA is TGTGCCAGCAGAAGGGACAGCGCAACTAATGAAAAACTGTTTTTT.

The chain joins TRBV13 to TRBJ1-2, with unresolved D. Trimming cost V 1 base and J 4 bases, with 16 bases left between them. The CDR3 runs to 16 residues. In germline, CDR1 is PRHDT, CDR2 FYEKMQ (reference sequence). CDR3 nucleotides: TGTGCCAGCAGCTTAGCCGGGTCGCGCTCGGTCTATGGCTACACCTTC. It encodes CASSLAGSRSVYGYTF. Complete variable domain (other parts from reference TRBV13 and TRBJ1-2): AAGVIQSPRHLIKEKRETATLKCYPIPRHDTVYWYQQGPGQDPQFLISFYEKMQSDKGSIPDRFSAQQFSDYHSELNMSSLELGDSALYFCASSLAGSRSVYGYTFGSGTRLTVV.

As regards this clone: The same CDR3 arises from other DNA sequences in this sample as well. The CDR3 region is CASSLAGGQETQYF. CDR3 bases: TGTGCCAGCAGCTTGGCTGGCGGACAAGAGACCCAGTACTTC. The chain joins TRBV5-4 to TRBJ2-5; D is unclear. Trimming took off 0 bases at V and 2 bases at J, with 8 bases between the two ends. CDR1 SGHNT and CDR2 YYREEE come from the germline V gene (reference sequence). This CDR3 region has 14 residues.